This T cell receptor (beta chain) was sequenced during a study of blood T cell repertoires in COVID-19. Participants came from roughly 24 US areas, aged roughly 18 to 100 years. Per the study methods: From reference gene primer amplification, estimates of nucleated cell counts were derived. Clones were read by immunoSEQ multiplex PCR, and TCRdb kept only the in-frame ones, dropping some. V and J calls and clone size are as listed in that table; D and trimming were resolved from the DNA. The top ten clones hold around 6% of a sample with some 190,000 clones, 86% of them seen once. This CDR3 region has 15 residues. The germline V and J ends were trimmed by 0 bases and 2 bases, with 11 bases remaining between them. CDR1 and CDR2 (germline): SGHTA, FQGNSA.

The gene calls are TRBV7-2 and TRBJ2-7; no clear D. The receptor comes from a man in his forties or fifties with acute COVID-19. Sequencing was carried out using PBMCs or T cells enriched from blood (not recorded which). The CDR3 here is CASSLALTRAYEQYF. The CDR3 DNA sequence: TGTGCCAGCAGCTTAGCCCTGACTCGGGCCTACGAGCAGTACTTC.